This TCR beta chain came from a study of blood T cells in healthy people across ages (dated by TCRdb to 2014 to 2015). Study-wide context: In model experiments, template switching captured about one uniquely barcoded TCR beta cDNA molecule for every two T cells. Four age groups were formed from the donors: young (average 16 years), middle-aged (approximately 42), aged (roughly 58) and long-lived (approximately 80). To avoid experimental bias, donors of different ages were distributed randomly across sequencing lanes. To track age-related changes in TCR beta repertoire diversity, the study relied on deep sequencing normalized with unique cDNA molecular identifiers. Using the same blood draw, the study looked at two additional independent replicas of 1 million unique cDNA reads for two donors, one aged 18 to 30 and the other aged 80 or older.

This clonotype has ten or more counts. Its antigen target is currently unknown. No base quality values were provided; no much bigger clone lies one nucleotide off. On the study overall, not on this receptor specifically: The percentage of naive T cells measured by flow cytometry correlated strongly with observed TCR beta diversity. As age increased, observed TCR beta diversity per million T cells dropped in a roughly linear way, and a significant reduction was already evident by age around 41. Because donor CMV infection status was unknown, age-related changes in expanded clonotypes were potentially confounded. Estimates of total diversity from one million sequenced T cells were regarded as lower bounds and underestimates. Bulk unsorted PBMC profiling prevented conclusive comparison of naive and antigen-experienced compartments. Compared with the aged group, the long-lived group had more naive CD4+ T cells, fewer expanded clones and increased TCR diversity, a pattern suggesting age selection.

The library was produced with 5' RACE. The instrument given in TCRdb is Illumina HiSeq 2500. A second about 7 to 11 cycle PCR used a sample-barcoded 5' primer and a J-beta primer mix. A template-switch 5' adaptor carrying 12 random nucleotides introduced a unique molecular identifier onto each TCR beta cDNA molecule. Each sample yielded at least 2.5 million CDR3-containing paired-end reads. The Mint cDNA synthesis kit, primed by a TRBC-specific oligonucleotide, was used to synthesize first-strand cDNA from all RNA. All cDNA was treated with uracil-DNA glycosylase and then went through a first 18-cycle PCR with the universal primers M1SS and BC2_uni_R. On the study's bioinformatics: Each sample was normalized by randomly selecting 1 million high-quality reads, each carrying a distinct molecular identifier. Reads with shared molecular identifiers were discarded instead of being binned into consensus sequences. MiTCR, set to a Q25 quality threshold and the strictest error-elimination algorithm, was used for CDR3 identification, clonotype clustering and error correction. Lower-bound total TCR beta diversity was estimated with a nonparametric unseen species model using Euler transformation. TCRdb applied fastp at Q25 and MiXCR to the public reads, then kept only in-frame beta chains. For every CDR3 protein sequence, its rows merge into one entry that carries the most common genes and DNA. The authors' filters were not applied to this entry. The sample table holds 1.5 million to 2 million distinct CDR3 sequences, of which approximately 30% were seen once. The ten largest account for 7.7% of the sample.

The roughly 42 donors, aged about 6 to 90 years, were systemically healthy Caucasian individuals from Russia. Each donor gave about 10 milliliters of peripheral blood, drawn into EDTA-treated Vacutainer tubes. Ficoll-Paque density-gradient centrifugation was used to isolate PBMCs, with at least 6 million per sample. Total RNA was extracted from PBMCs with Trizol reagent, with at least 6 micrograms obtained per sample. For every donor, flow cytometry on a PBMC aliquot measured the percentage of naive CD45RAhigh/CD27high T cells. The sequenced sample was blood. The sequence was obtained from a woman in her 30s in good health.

The DNA is TGTGCCAGCAGCCTCCGAGCGGACATAAGGGAGACCCAGTACTTC. It specifies CASSLRADIRETQYF. Recombination joined TRBV12-3 or TRBV12-4 with TRBJ2-5; the D segment is perhaps TRBD1 or TRBD2, each sharing 5 matched bases. There are 15 amino acids in the CDR3, from cysteine to phenylalanine inclusive. The kept DNA is CDR3 alone, 45 bases in frame from the first base. V and J lose 6 bases and 5 bases, and a span of 19 bases separates them.